This is a list of T cell receptor beta chains from one sample in a study of shared clonotypes between healthy human individuals. Measured with immunoSEQ multiplex PCR; TCRdb has only the in-frame clones, and not every one. The top ten hold approximately 0.44% of the sample, which has over 1.5 million clones, nearly 99% seen once. Input material: naive CD4+ T cells sorted from blood. These receptors all stem from a man aged 25 to 45 in good health. Each CDR3 is given with its conserved first and last residue. Fields, in order: V gene, clone size, CDR3 length, J gene, D gene, CDR3 DNA, CDR3 protein. D genes are given only for firm matches. Clone size appears in some rows only: once, few, many, or a class for an expanded clone.

V: TRBV28
size: NA
length: 16
J: TRBJ2-1
D: NA
DNA: TGTGCCAGCGTCGGGAGAAGCGGAACCTCCTACAATGAGCAGTTCTTC
CDR3: CASVGRSGTSYNEQFF

V: TRBV7-2
size: NA
length: 13
J: TRBJ2-7
D: NA
DNA: TGTGCCAGCAGCCGGACAGAGATCTACGAGCAGTACTTC
CDR3: CASSRTEIYEQYF

V: TRBV28
size: NA
length: 15
J: TRBJ2-7
D: NA
DNA: TGTGCCAGCAGTTTACGAGGACTCGCGCGCTACGAGCAGTACTTC
CDR3: CASSLRGLARYEQYF

V: TRBV25-1
size: NA
length: 15
J: TRBJ2-3
D: NA
DNA: TGTGCCAGCAGTGAATCTCTAGCGTCCACAGATACGCAGTATTTT
CDR3: CASSESLASTDTQYF

V: TRBV2
size: NA
length: 13
J: TRBJ2-4
D: NA
DNA: TGTGCCAGCAGTGATGAAGGGGAATACATTCAGTACTTC
CDR3: CASSDEGEYIQYF

V: TRBV30
size: NA
length: 12
J: TRBJ1-1
D: NA
DNA: TGTGCCTGGAGTCTTGGGCACACTGAAGCTTTCTTT
CDR3: CAWSLGHTEAFF

V: TRBV28
size: once
length: 14
J: TRBJ1-5
D: NA
DNA: TGTGCCAGCAAACGGGACGTTAGCAATCAGCCCCAGCATTTT
CDR3: CASKRDVSNQPQHF

V: TRBV9
size: NA
length: 14
J: TRBJ2-3
D: NA
DNA: TGTGCCAGCAGCGGGGACTCCCGCACAGATACGCAGTATTTT
CDR3: CASSGDSRTDTQYF

V: TRBV6-6
size: NA
length: 11
J: TRBJ2-5
D: TRBD1
DNA: TGTGCCAGCCAGGGGGCCTGGACCCAGTACTTC
CDR3: CASQGAWTQYF

V: TRBV9
size: NA
length: 14
J: TRBJ1-2
D: NA
DNA: TGTGCCAGCAGCCTGGACCGGGGACGGGGTGGCTACACCTTC
CDR3: CASSLDRGRGGYTF

V: TRBV18
size: NA
length: 17
J: TRBJ2-7
D: TRBD1
DNA: TGTGCCAGCTCACTCCTCCCGGGACAGGGGGCCGAACTCGAGCAGTACTTC
CDR3: CASSLLPGQGAELEQYF

V: TRBV7-6
size: NA
length: 12
J: TRBJ2-2
D: NA
DNA: TGTGCCAGCAGCCCGGACACCGGGGAGCTGTTTTTT
CDR3: CASSPDTGELFF

V: TRBV7-2
size: NA
length: 14
J: TRBJ2-7
D: TRBD2
DNA: TGTGCCAGCGGCACTAGCGGGAGCTCCTACGAGCAGTACTTC
CDR3: CASGTSGSSYEQYF

V: TRBV30
size: NA
length: 13
J: TRBJ1-5
D: TRBD1
DNA: TGTGCCTGGGCCCAGGGGGGCAATCAGCCCCAGCATTTT
CDR3: CAWAQGGNQPQHF

V: TRBV7-2
size: NA
length: 13
J: TRBJ2-7
D: NA
DNA: TGTGCCAGCAGCTTAGAGCCCCCCCACGAGCAGTACTTC
CDR3: CASSLEPPHEQYF

V: TRBV18
size: NA
length: 19
J: TRBJ2-1
D: TRBD2
DNA: TGTGCCAGCTCACCAAGTCCTTTTCCTCTAGCGGATCACTGGGGTGAGCAGTTCTTC
CDR3: CASSPSPFPLADHWGEQFF

V: TRBV27
size: NA
length: 12
J: TRBJ2-3
D: NA
DNA: TGTGCCAGCAGTTTTAGAGGGGATACGCAGTATTTT
CDR3: CASSFRGDTQYF

V: TRBV5-1
size: NA
length: 15
J: TRBJ2-1
D: TRBD2
DNA: TGCGCCAGCAGCCCGGGGACTAGCGGGTACAATGAGCAGTTCTTC
CDR3: CASSPGTSGYNEQFF

V: TRBV9
size: NA
length: 18
J: TRBJ2-1
D: NA
DNA: TGTGCCAGCAGGCTGCTCGCGCGATCGAATGGGACGCCGAATGAGCAGTTCTTC
CDR3: CASRLLARSNGTPNEQFF

V: TRBV7-7
size: NA
length: 14
J: TRBJ2-5
D: TRBD2
DNA: TGTGCTAGCAGCCCCACTAGCGGCCAAGAGACCCAGTACTTC
CDR3: CASSPTSGQETQYF

V: TRBV2
size: NA
length: 15
J: TRBJ2-1
D: TRBD2
DNA: TGTGCCAGCAGTGCGACTAGCGGTGCCTACAATGAGCAGTTCTTC
CDR3: CASSATSGAYNEQFF

V: TRBV4-3
size: once
length: 19
J: TRBJ2-3
D: TRBD2
DNA: TGCGCCAGCAGCCCACAGGGTAGCGGGGGGACTCCTAGCACAGATACGCAGTATTTT
CDR3: CASSPQGSGGTPSTDTQYF

V: TRBV5-4
size: NA
length: 14
J: TRBJ2-1
D: TRBD2
DNA: TGTGCCAGCGCCGCGGCTAGCGGGTACAATGAGCAGTTCTTC
CDR3: CASAAASGYNEQFF

V: TRBV19
size: NA
length: 14
J: TRBJ2-3
D: NA
DNA: TGTGCCAGTAGCTTACGAGGTCGGGCAGATACGCAGTATTTT
CDR3: CASSLRGRADTQYF

V: TRBV6-1
size: NA
length: 14
J: TRBJ1-1
D: NA
DNA: TGTGCCAGCAGTCCCAGGGTCCAGAACACTGAAGCTTTCTTT
CDR3: CASSPRVQNTEAFF

V: TRBV30
size: NA
length: 13
J: TRBJ1-2
D: NA
DNA: TGTGCCTGGACCTACCGGGGGCGGGGTGGCTACACCTTC
CDR3: CAWTYRGRGGYTF

V: TRBV7-2
size: NA
length: 13
J: TRBJ2-7
D: NA
DNA: TGTGCCAGCAGCCCGACTTGGAGCGACGAGCAGTACTTC
CDR3: CASSPTWSDEQYF

V: TRBV28
size: NA
length: 15
J: TRBJ2-2
D: NA
DNA: TGTGCCAGCAGTTTCCGTCCCGGTTGGACCGGGGAGCTGTTTTTT
CDR3: CASSFRPGWTGELFF

V: TRBV10-3
size: NA
length: 16
J: TRBJ2-1
D: NA
DNA: TGTGCCATCAAGGCGAACGGGCGACTCTCCTACAATGAGCAGTTCTTC
CDR3: CAIKANGRLSYNEQFF

V: TRBV29-1
size: NA
length: 15
J: TRBJ1-5
D: NA
DNA: TGCAGCATAACTGGGCCTGGGGGGGCTTGGGAGCCCCAGCATTTT
CDR3: CSITGPGGAWEPQHF

V: TRBV2
size: NA
length: 15
J: TRBJ2-5
D: NA
DNA: TGTGCCAGCAGTGAAGCGCTTCGACCTGGGGAGACCCAGTACTTC
CDR3: CASSEALRPGETQYF

V: TRBV6-6
size: NA
length: 15
J: TRBJ2-7
D: NA
DNA: TGTGCCAGCAGTTACTCGAGGGGGAACCGCTACGAGCAGTACTTC
CDR3: CASSYSRGNRYEQYF

V: TRBV18
size: NA
length: 17
J: TRBJ2-3
D: NA
DNA: TGTGCCAGCTCACCGTTCCCCTCGACCGGTGGGAGAGATACGCAGTATTTT
CDR3: CASSPFPSTGGRDTQYF

V: TRBV20-1
size: NA
length: 10
J: TRBJ2-5
D: NA
DNA: TGCAGTGCTAGTTTGGAGACCCAGTACTTC
CDR3: CSASLETQYF

V: TRBV29-1
size: NA
length: 9
J: TRBJ2-1
D: NA
DNA: TGCAGCGTTGGCGTGGAGCAGTTCTTC
CDR3: CSVGVEQFF

V: TRBV11-2
size: NA
length: 15
J: TRBJ2-7
D: NA
DNA: TGTGCCAGCAGCGTAACCGGGACGGCTACCTACGAGCAGTACTTC
CDR3: CASSVTGTATYEQYF

V: TRBV5-1
size: NA
length: 15
J: TRBJ2-7
D: NA
DNA: TGCGCCAGCAGCTCCAATCCCCAGAAAACCTACGAGCAGTACTTC
CDR3: CASSSNPQKTYEQYF

V: TRBV9
size: NA
length: 16
J: TRBJ2-3
D: TRBD2
DNA: TGTGCCAGCAGCGTAGCCCCTAGCGGGGGAACAGATACGCAGTATTTT
CDR3: CASSVAPSGGTDTQYF

V: TRBV27
size: NA
length: 16
J: TRBJ2-7
D: TRBD2
DNA: TGTGCCAGCAGTTTATTGACTAGCGGGAGGACATACGAGCAGTACTTC
CDR3: CASSLLTSGRTYEQYF

V: TRBV27
size: once
length: 16
J: TRBJ2-7
D: NA
DNA: TGTGCCAGCAGTCCGTTACTAGGCATGCGACCGTACGAGCAGTACTTC
CDR3: CASSPLLGMRPYEQYF

V: TRBV30
size: NA
length: 13
J: TRBJ2-1
D: TRBD2
DNA: TGTGCCGGTAGCGGGAGATGGGGGAATGAGCAGTTCTTC
CDR3: CAGSGRWGNEQFF

V: TRBV18
size: NA
length: 13
J: TRBJ2-1
D: NA
DNA: TGTGCCAGCTCACCTATGCGACGGGATGGGCAGTTCTTC
CDR3: CASSPMRRDGQFF

V: TRBV28
size: NA
length: 15
J: TRBJ2-5
D: TRBD2
DNA: TGTGCCAGCAGTTCCCTAGCGGGAGCTCAAGAGACCCAGTACTTC
CDR3: CASSSLAGAQETQYF

V: TRBV11-2
size: NA
length: 13
J: TRBJ1-5
D: NA
DNA: TGTGCCAGCAGCTTATCTGATCATCAGCCCCAGCATTTT
CDR3: CASSLSDHQPQHF

V: TRBV7-9
size: once
length: 15
J: TRBJ2-1
D: TRBD2
DNA: TGTGCCAGCAGCTTACAAGGTAGCGGGAGTAATGAGCAGTTCTTC
CDR3: CASSLQGSGSNEQFF